Detailed here is one TCR beta chain. Antigen unknown. Trimming took off 1 base at V and 7 bases at J, with 14 bases between the two ends. The V gene's germline CDR1 is GTSNPN and CDR2 SVGIG (reference sequence). This CDR3 comprises 14 residues. Sequencing was performed with immunoSEQ multiplex PCR; in TCRdb, only in-frame clones are kept and a portion is missing. This table has approximately 54,000 clones, over 80% appearing once. This sample was taken from a study of vaccination effects on CD4 cells after COVID-19. Before any sequencing was done, the ViraFEST assay used viral peptide pools to expand antigen-specific CD4+ T cells. CD4+ T cells were isolated after around 10 days of culture. It was on days 3 and 7 that half the medium was replaced with IL-2 medium.

Sequencing used CD4+ T cells from PBMCs cultured with HCoV-229E spike peptides, obtained before COVID-19 vaccination. The chain carries TRBV30 and TRBJ2-1, with TRBD1 as a possible D gene (6 bases). The receptor was isolated from a human donor who received a COVID-19 vaccine. CDR3: CAWSGGLLINEQFF. DNA for the CDR3: TGTGCCTGGAGTGGGGGGCTATTAATAAATGAGCAGTTCTTC.